This paragraph reports one T cell receptor (beta chain). Trimming cost V 5 bases and J 1 base; bases outside gene matches: 7. The CDR3 spans 16 residues. CDR1 and CDR2 from the germline V gene are SGHTA and FQGNSA. Survey-level immunoSEQ sequencing profiled the TCR beta repertoire. Using immunoSEQ multiplex PCR, the repertoire was profiled, and TCRdb retains in-frame clones only, with some absent. This sample has under 65,000 clones, with just over 90% found just once. The material sequenced was PBMCs. The V gene is TRBV7-2, the J gene TRBJ2-7, with TRBD2 matching over 11 bases. The clonotype was recovered from a man aged 35-49 years with rheumatoid arthritis. As DNA, the CDR3 is TGTGCCAGCAGCCCCACTAGCGGGAGCGGGTCCTACGAGCAGTACTTC. The encoded protein is CASSPTSGSGSYEQYF.